These 24 T cell receptor beta chains were sequenced from one sample in a study of OX40 agonist ivuxolimab in advanced cancers. Sequencing was performed with immunoSEQ multiplex PCR; in TCRdb, only in-frame clones are kept and a portion is missing. This sample carries roughly 76,000 clones, 88% of them seen once, and the ten largest clones take around 4.1%. Here the sequenced sample was CD4+ or CD8+ T cells sorted from blood, taken in a trial of the OX40 agonist ivuxolimab. Receptors originate from an adult with an advanced solid tumor such as melanoma, head and neck, liver or kidney cancer.

The chain recombines TRBV2 with TRBJ2-1; 11 bases are a match to TRBD2. This CDR3 comprises 15 residues. Per the germline V gene, CDR1 is SNHLY and CDR2 is FYNNEI. Losses at the gene ends were 8 bases for V and 5 bases for J; bases not matched to a gene: 8. CDR3 amino acids: CASGRELAGDNEQFF. In nucleotides, the CDR3 is TGTGCCAGCGGAAGAGAACTAGCGGGAGACAATGAGCAGTTCTTC.

This sequence joins TRBV6-1 and TRBJ2-5; D ambiguous. Germline CDR1 is MNHNS and CDR2 is SASEGT. This CDR3 contains 13 residues. V was trimmed by 6 bases and J by 6 bases, leaving 14 bases between them. The CDR3 loop is CASSRLAPKTQYF. The CDR3 region has the DNA TGTGCCAGCAGCCGACTGGCCCCAAAGACCCAGTACTTC.

The CDR3 nucleotides are TGTGCCAGCAGGGCTCATGCAGATACGCAGTATTTT. It encodes CASRAHADTQYF. The chain has TRBV12-1 and TRBJ2-3; the table's D call, TRBD1, has no DNA check behind it. TRBV12-1 is a known pseudogene. The CDR3 consists of 12 residues.

The chain carries TRBV25-1 and TRBJ1-3, with D uncertain. The CDR3 length is 14 residues. V lost 2 bases to trimming and J lost 3 bases, with 8 bases between them. From germline, CDR1 is MGHDK and CDR2 SYGVNS. CDR3 region: CASSEPGVGNTIYF. The CDR3 DNA reads as TGTGCCAGCAGTGAACCCGGGGTTGGAAACACCATATATTTT.

The chain combines TRBV6-1 with TRBJ2-7; weak D call: TRBD2 (6 bases). V was pared by 1 base and J by 2 bases, with 12 bases between. Per the germline V gene, CDR1 is MNHNS and CDR2 is SASEGT. The CDR3 totals 15 residues. CDR3: CASSEGVAAPYEQYF. Written as DNA, the CDR3 is TGTGCCAGCAGTGAAGGGGTAGCGGCCCCCTACGAGCAGTACTTC.

The genes are TRBV18 and TRBJ2-2; 10 nucleotides match TRBD2. Unmatched junction bases numbered 10, after V lost 8 bases and J lost 4 bases. CDR1 and CDR2 from the germline V gene are KGHSH and LQKENI. CDR3 length: 16 amino acids. The CDR3 sequence: CASRTGTSDVTGELFF. The CDR3 coding sequence is TGTGCCAGCCGAACCGGGACTAGCGACGTCACCGGGGAGCTGTTTTTT.

The chain has TRBV27 and TRBJ2-3; unclear D gene. CDR3 length equals 15 residues. The V gene lost 6 bases and the J gene lost 3 bases, with 16 bases spanning the gap. The germline V gene encodes CDR1 MNHEY and CDR2 SMNVEV (reference sequence). CDR3 bases: TGTGCCAGCAGCCCCATCTGGAGCCTTACAGATACGCAGTATTTT. Protein: CASSPIWSLTDTQYF.

The chain has TRBV29-1 and TRBJ2-3; D remains unclear. The CDR3 spans 13 residues. The V and J ends lost 4 bases and 2 bases respectively, with 10 bases between them. Germline V gives CDR1 SQVTM, CDR2 ANQGSEA. The CDR3 spells CSVVGGITDTQYF. DNA of the CDR3: TGCAGCGTTGTAGGCGGAATCACAGATACGCAGTATTTT.

The CDR3 sequence: CASSFGRAFTF. DNA for the CDR3: TGTGCCAGTAGTTTCGGACGGGCCTTCACCTTC. The chain joins TRBV19 to TRBJ1-2; no definite D call. Trimming removed 5 bases from V and 13 bases from J, with 14 bases in between. The CDR3 covers 11 residues. CDR1 is LNHDA, CDR2 SQIVND, per germline (reference sequence).

The chain recombines TRBV9 with TRBJ1-1, with TRBD1 matching 8 bases. Unmatched junction bases numbered 6, after V lost 4 bases and J lost 1 base. The CDR3 sequence is 15 residues long. Germline V gene lookup returns CDR1 SGDLS and CDR2 YYNGEE. As DNA, the CDR3 is TGTGCCAGCAGCCCGACAGGGGTTCGGAACACTGAAGCTTTCTTT. Translated: CASSPTGVRNTEAFF.

The chain combines TRBV27 with TRBJ2-7, with 7 bases identical to TRBD2. Germline V gives CDR1 MNHEY, CDR2 SMNVEV (reference sequence). The CDR3 consists of 13 residues. With 0 bases clipped from V and 4 bases from J, the junction kept 0 bases outside the gene matches. The CDR3 DNA follows: TGTGCCAGCAGTTTATCGGGAGGGTACGAGCAGTACTTC. The encoded protein is CASSLSGGYEQYF.

This chain uses TRBV2 with TRBJ1-1; D is perhaps TRBD1 (5 bases). CDR1 is SNHLY and CDR2 is FYNNEI in the germline V gene. The ends were cut back, 7 bases at V and 6 bases at J, with 15 bases in the middle. This CDR3 is built from 13 residues. CDR3 DNA sequence: TGTGCCAGCACCCTTGAAGGGGCCGCTGAAGCTTTCTTT. Its protein product is CASTLEGAAEAFF.

This clone has just a few counts. The chain has TRBV6-1 and TRBJ1-1; no firm D call. The V gene's germline CDR1 is MNHNS and CDR2 SASEGT. Between the trimmed V and J ends, which lost 10 bases and 3 bases, there was a span of 12 bases. The CDR3 has 12 amino acids. The CDR3 sequence: CATWRAYTEAFF. CDR3 bases: TGTGCCACCTGGCGGGCCTACACTGAAGCTTTCTTT.

This chain links TRBV2 with TRBJ2-3; D is possibly TRBD2 (6 bases). The CDR3 is made up of 13 amino acids. Per germline, CDR1 SNHLY and CDR2 FYNNEI. The V gene lost 10 bases and the J gene lost 2 bases, with 13 bases spanning the gap. The CDR3 sequence is CATSSGDTDTQYF. Written as DNA, the CDR3 is TGTGCCACCTCTTCGGGAGACACAGATACGCAGTATTTT.

This sequence joins TRBV11-2 and TRBJ2-3; D is unresolved. Germline lookup yields CDR1 SGHAT and CDR2 FQNNGV. The CDR3 sequence is 13 residues long. The germline V and J ends were trimmed by 5 bases and 2 bases, with 8 bases remaining between them. The CDR3 sequence is CASSGPSTDTQYF. The CDR3 DNA reads as TGTGCCAGCAGCGGCCCCTCCACAGATACGCAGTATTTT.

This chain uses TRBV6-5 with TRBJ2-7; D may be TRBD1 or TRBD2 (5 bases each). The CDR3 totals 14 residues. V lost 5 bases to trimming and J lost 6 bases, with 17 bases between them. The germline CDR1 and CDR2 sequences are MNHEY and SVGAGI. Here the CDR3 reads CASSARDGSPEQYF. The CDR3 DNA reads TGTGCCAGCAGTGCCCGGGACGGATCCCCCGAGCAGTACTTC.

This chain joins TRBV6-6 and TRBJ2-7; 7 bases line up with TRBD1. The V gene end was trimmed by 6 bases and the J gene end by 3 bases; junction bases not matched to a gene: 5. Germline CDR1 reads MNHNY; CDR2 reads SVGAGI (reference sequence). The CDR3 extends over 13 amino acids. The CDR3 sequence is CASRRDRDYEQYF. The CDR3 nucleotides are TGTGCCAGCAGACGAGACAGGGACTACGAGCAGTACTTC.

This clone was recorded only once. DNA for the CDR3: TGTGCCAGCAGGGGCACCGGGGAGCTGTTTTTT. Translation: CASRGTGELFF. The J gene is TRBJ2-2, the V gene TRBV2; D unresolved. V was clipped by 6 bases and J by 4 bases, with 3 bases between them. Germline values: CDR1 SNHLY, CDR2 FYNNEI. The CDR3 runs 11 residues.

This sequence joins TRBV11-2 and TRBJ2-1; TRBD2 matches at 11 bases. V was clipped by 1 base and J by 15 bases; unmatched bases: 8. CDR1 and CDR2 from the germline V gene are SGHAT and FQNNGV. The CDR3 sequence is 14 residues long. The CDR3 here is CASSLGLAGGGLFF. CDR3 nucleotides: TGTGCCAGCAGCTTAGGCCTAGCGGGAGGTGGTCTGTTCTTC.

CDR3 residues: CASSPDSPNNQPQHF. The CDR3 region has the DNA TGCGCCAGCAGCCCTGACAGCCCTAACAATCAGCCCCAGCATTTT. The V gene is TRBV5-1, the J gene TRBJ1-5; D may be TRBD1 (5 bases). Germline CDR1 is SGHRS and CDR2 is YFSETQ. The V end was cut by 4 bases, the J end by 3 bases, with 14 bases between. This CDR3 has 15 amino acids.

The chain couples TRBV5-6 to TRBJ2-2; D not resolved. In germline, CDR1 is SGHDT, CDR2 YYEEEE. Trimming left V 0 bases short and J 0 bases short, with 6 bases between. There are 15 residues in the CDR3. CDR3 in amino acids: CASSLVPTNTGELFF. The CDR3 DNA is TGTGCCAGCAGCTTGGTTCCAACGAACACCGGGGAGCTGTTTTTT.

V gene TRBV18 combines with J gene TRBJ2-5; D gene unclear. The germline gives CDR1 KGHSH, CDR2 LQKENI. V lost 1 base, J lost 3 bases, and 9 bases lay in between. The CDR3 has 14 amino acids. In nucleotides, the CDR3 is TGTGCCAGCTCACCACTGGGAATAGAAGAGACCCAGTACTTC. Protein sequence: CASSPLGIEETQYF. Full variable domain (rest looked up from reference TRBV18 and TRBJ2-5): NAGVMQNPRHLVRRRGQEARLRCSPMKGHSHVYWYRQLPEEGLKFMVYLQKENIIDESGMPKERFSAEFPKEGPSILRIQQVVRGDSAAYFCASSPLGIEETQYFGPGTRLLVL.

The chain joins TRBV6-1 to TRBJ2-1, with D unresolved. The CDR3 runs 15 residues. In germline, CDR1 is MNHNS, CDR2 SASEGT. With 7 bases removed from V and 0 bases from J, the gap between germline ends came to 13 bases. CDR3 sequence reads: CASTSSVDSYNEQFF. Written as DNA, the CDR3 is TGTGCCAGCACGAGTTCTGTTGACTCCTACAATGAGCAGTTCTTC.

The chain recombines TRBV9 with TRBJ2-2; no clear D. The CDR3 has 13 amino acids. CDR1 and CDR2 from the germline V gene are SGDLS and YYNGEE. V was shortened by 4 bases and J by 5 bases, with 9 bases between the two germline ends. For the CDR3, the DNA is TGTGCCAGCAGCCGCGTAGTAACCGGGGAGCTGTTTTTT. Encoded protein: CASSRVVTGELFF.